The 25 T cell receptor beta chains given below trace back to one sample, sequenced in a study of CD8 T cells in Susac syndrome. With random hexamers, roughly 0.45 to 1 ug RNA was reverse transcribed. Each CDR3 protein gets one entry after TCRdb re-called the immunoSEQ multiplex PCR reads with MiXCR. Of roughly 80,000 distinct CDR3 sequences detected, just under 95% appear once; the ten largest clones hold about 0.28%. The sequencing sample was made of CD8+ T cells from PBMCs. The receptor set was obtained from a human donor in good health.

The rearrangement joins TRBV15 to TRBJ1-1; the D gene is possibly TRBD1 (6 bases). This CDR3 comprises 15 residues. Trimming took 1 base from V and 6 from J, leaving 15 bases between them. Per the germline V gene, CDR1 is LNHNV and CDR2 is YYDKDF (reference sequence). The CDR3 bases are TGTGCCACCAGCAGAGTTCAAACGGGGGCCCCTGAAGCTTTCTTT. Its protein is CATSRVQTGAPEAFF.

The gene calls are TRBV3-1 and TRBJ2-7, with 8 bases lining up with TRBD1. This CDR3 contains 21 residues. Germline CDR1 LGHDT, CDR2 YNNKEL (reference sequence). The ends lost 4 bases at V and 5 bases at J; junction bases unmatched: 28. CDR3 DNA sequence: TGTGCCAGCAGCCCCATACCAACTCGGACTCTCACCACGGACAGGGTTCACGAGCAGTACTTC. Residues: CASSPIPTRTLTTDRVHEQYF.

This rearrangement joins TRBV14 to TRBJ2-1, with D perhaps being TRBD1 or TRBD2 (7 bases each). The V end was cut by 4 bases, the J end by 3 bases, with 13 bases between. This CDR3 is built from 15 residues. CDR1 SGHDN and CDR2 FVKESK come from the germline V gene. The CDR3 DNA reads as TGTGCCAGCAGCCCTGCAGGGGGGGACTACAATGAGCAGTTCTTC. As protein: CASSPAGGDYNEQFF.

The chain carries TRBV4-1 and TRBJ2-3; 8 bases map to TRBD2. This CDR3 contains 13 residues. Germline assignment: CDR1 MGHRA and CDR2 YSYEKL. V trimming: 5 bases; J trimming: 10 bases; junction bases outside the gene matches: 8. CDR3 amino acids: CASSSPTSVAQYF. The DNA of the CDR3 is TGCGCCAGCAGCTCCCCGACTAGCGTCGCGCAGTATTTT.

The rearrangement joins TRBV7-2 to TRBJ2-5; D is perhaps TRBD2 (5 bases). The V end was cut by 0 bases, the J end by 2 bases, with 7 bases between. The CDR3 is 14 amino acids. CDR1 and CDR2 from the germline V gene are SGHTA and FQGNSA. The CDR3 spells CASSLAWTQETQYF. The CDR3 bases are TGTGCCAGCAGCTTAGCTTGGACTCAAGAGACCCAGTACTTC.

The V gene is TRBV3-1, the J gene TRBJ2-1; D is ambiguous. Trimming left V 0 bases short and J 3 bases short, with 9 bases between. Per germline, CDR1 LGHDT and CDR2 YNNKEL (reference sequence). The CDR3 covers 15 residues. This CDR3 is CASSQESGDYNEQFF. For the CDR3, the DNA is TGTGCCAGCAGCCAAGAAAGTGGGGACTACAATGAGCAGTTCTTC.

Worth noting for this clonotype: A read error may account for a junction end that differs from germline. The J gene is TRBJ2-3, the V gene TRBV2, with TRBD2 matching 10 bases. The CDR3 covers 19 residues. The germline gives CDR1 SNHLY, CDR2 FYNNEI. The CDR3 protein is CAGSERRPSGSVSTDTQYF. In DNA form, the CDR3 reads TGTGCCGGCAGTGAAAGGAGGCCTAGCGGGAGCGTAAGCACAGATACGCAGTATTTT.

A single count supports this clonotype. The DNA for the CDR3 is TGTGCCAGCAGCACCCGGGACTCTAACACCGGGGAGCTGTTTTTT. It yields the protein CASSTRDSNTGELFF. The J gene is TRBJ2-2, the V gene TRBV9; the D gene is possibly TRBD2 (6 bases). CDR1 and CDR2 (germline): SGDLS, YYNGEE. There are 15 residues in the CDR3. The germline V and J ends were trimmed by 4 bases and 2 bases, with 12 bases remaining between them.

The rearrangement joins TRBV9 to TRBJ2-7, with TRBD1 matching 7 bases. Germline loops: CDR1 SGDLS, CDR2 YYNGEE. The CDR3 runs 14 residues. Trimming at V came to 3 bases and at J to 2 bases, leaving 5 bases not matched to a gene. CDR3 DNA sequence: TGTGCCAGCAGCGCCCGAACAGGGGCCTACGAGCAGTACTTC. Translated: CASSARTGAYEQYF. The variable domain in full, with the rest retrieved from reference TRBV9 and TRBJ2-7, is DSGVTQTPKHLITATGQRVTLRCSPRSGDLSVYWYQQSLDQGLQFLIQYYNGEERAKGNILERFSAQQFPDLHSELNLSSLELGDSALYFCASSARTGAYEQYFGPGTRLTVT.

CDR3 in amino acids: CASSADRGNIQYF. The CDR3 nucleotides read TGTGCCAGCAGCGCAGACAGGGGAAACATTCAGTACTTC. The V call is TRBV9, the J call TRBJ2-4, with TRBD1 identical over 8 bases. V lost 3 bases, J lost 6 bases, and 2 bases stayed unmatched. CDR1 and CDR2 (germline): SGDLS, YYNGEE. The CDR3 consists of 13 residues.

This sequence joins TRBV20-1 and TRBJ1-1; TRBD1 might be the D (5 bases). The CDR3 totals 12 residues. Deletions cut 5 bases from V and 4 bases from J, with 11 bases between. CDR1 is DFQATT, CDR2 SNEGSKA, per germline (reference sequence). The CDR3, as DNA: TGCAGTGCTTGGGGCAGTCTCACTGAAGCTTTCTTT. This translates into CSAWGSLTEAFF.

The genes are TRBV30 and TRBJ2-1, with 10 bases fitting TRBD1. CDR3 length: 14 residues. Germline-derived CDR1 and CDR2 are GTSNPN and SVGIG (reference sequence). V lost 5 bases, J lost 5 bases, and 6 bases stayed unmatched. The CDR3 DNA reads as TGTGCCTGGCGAACCGGGACAGGGGACAATGAGCAGTTCTTC. It is translated as CAWRTGTGDNEQFF.

In its sample, this clonotype was seen once. CDR3 loop: CSAFTGQPEAFF. The DNA for the CDR3 is TGCAGCGCCTTCACGGGGCAGCCAGAAGCTTTCTTT. The J gene is TRBJ1-1, the V gene TRBV29-1, with D perhaps TRBD1 (5 bases). Trimming cost V 7 bases and J 8 bases, with 17 bases left between them. CDR1 is SQVTM, CDR2 ANQGSEA, per germline. The length of the CDR3 is 12 residues. The whole variable domain, filled in from reference TRBV29-1 and TRBJ1-1, reads SAVISQKPSRDICQRGTSLTIQCQVDSQVTMMFWYRQQPGQSLTLIATANQGSEATYESGFVIDKFPISRPNLTFSTLTVSNMSPEDSSIYLCSAFTGQPEAFFGQGTRLTVV.

V and J are TRBV9 and TRBJ1-1; tentative D call: TRBD1 (6 bases). This CDR3 contains 16 residues. V gave up 0 bases and J gave up 5 bases, with 17 bases separating them. Germline assignment: CDR1 SGDLS and CDR2 YYNGEE. CDR3 in amino acids: CASSVATGAPGTEAFF. The CDR3, as DNA: TGTGCCAGCAGCGTAGCTACGGGGGCGCCCGGGACTGAAGCTTTCTTT.

The chain couples TRBV15 to TRBJ2-7; D not resolved. Trimming stripped 2 bases from V and 0 bases from J, with 8 bases between. The CDR3 loop spans 14 amino acids. The V gene's germline CDR1 is LNHNV and CDR2 YYDKDF (reference sequence). For the CDR3, the DNA is TGTGCCACCAGCAGAACCGGGCTCTCCTACGAGCAGTACTTC. This encodes CATSRTGLSYEQYF.

The V and J genes are TRBV20-1 and TRBJ2-7; 8 bases align to TRBD1. CDR1 is DFQATT and CDR2 is SNEGSKA in the germline V gene (reference sequence). This CDR3 spans 14 amino acids. J was trimmed by 3 bases and V by 5 bases; bases with no gene match: 9. In DNA form, the CDR3 reads TGCAGTGCTGGACCGGGACAGGACTACTACGAGCAGTACTTC. Encoded protein: CSAGPGQDYYEQYF.

The chain carries TRBV9 and TRBJ1-2, with 7 bases that match TRBD1. Germline CDR1 is SGDLS and CDR2 is YYNGEE. After removal of 0 bases from V and 6 bases from J, the junction contained 17 bases not matched to a gene. This CDR3 has 18 residues. The CDR3 nucleotides read TGTGCCAGCAGCGTAGCTCAAGACAGGGAGAACGAAGGTGATGGCTACACCTTC. This codes for CASSVAQDRENEGDGYTF.

This clonotype came up once. This chain joins TRBV6-1 and TRBJ1-1, with D possibly being TRBD1 (5 bases). Trimming left V 2 bases short and J 3 bases short, with 13 bases between. Germline loops: CDR1 MNHNS, CDR2 SASEGT. This CDR3 spans 15 amino acids. The CDR3, as DNA: TGTGCCAGCAGTGAACAGGTATCGGGGGACACTGAAGCTTTCTTT. Residues: CASSEQVSGDTEAFF.

The chain couples TRBV7-9 to TRBJ1-4; no reliable D call. The CDR3 is 14 amino acids. Between the trimmed V and J ends, which lost 3 bases and 4 bases, there was a span of 9 bases. CDR1 and CDR2 (germline): SEHNR, FQNEAQ (reference sequence). The CDR3 coding sequence is TGTGCCAGCAGCTTGGGCGGGAGTAATGAAAAACTGTTTTTT. It encodes CASSLGGSNEKLFF.

The gene calls are TRBV6-5 and TRBJ2-1, with D possibly being TRBD2 (6 bases). V was pared by 0 bases and J by 7 bases, with 16 bases between. The CDR3 consists of 16 residues. CDR1 is MNHEY and CDR2 is SVGAGI in the germline V gene. The CDR3 coding sequence is TGTGCCAGCAGTTACTCGACTAGATACTTCCAAAATGAGCAGTTCTTC. Translated, it gives CASSYSTRYFQNEQFF.

The rearrangement joins TRBV4-1 to TRBJ2-7; D might be TRBD2 (7 bases). V was pared by 5 bases and J by 0 bases, with 20 bases between. This CDR3 comprises 17 residues. Germline CDR1 and CDR2: MGHRA and YSYEKL. CDR3: CASSRGGLARSSYEQYF. The CDR3 region has the DNA TGCGCCAGCAGCAGGGGGGGGCTGGCGAGGAGCTCCTACGAGCAGTACTTC.

The sample holds one count of this clonotype. V usage is TRBV9 and J usage is TRBJ2-1; D is possibly TRBD1 (5 bases). The CDR3 loop spans 14 amino acids. Germline assignment: CDR1 SGDLS and CDR2 YYNGEE. Between the trimmed V and J ends, which lost 0 bases and 6 bases, there was a span of 10 bases. The CDR3 sequence: CASSVDRRGNEQFF. The CDR3 bases are TGTGCCAGCAGCGTAGACCGAAGGGGCAATGAGCAGTTCTTC.

The DNA for the CDR3 is TGTGCCAGCAGCGTAGCGACAGGGGGAGGCGGGAGTTTGTACAATGAGCAGTTCTTC. It is translated as CASSVATGGGGSLYNEQFF. This chain links TRBV9 with TRBJ2-1, with 9 bases lining up with TRBD1. Germline V gives CDR1 SGDLS, CDR2 YYNGEE. V was pared by 0 bases and J by 4 bases, with 14 bases of the junction left unmatched. The CDR3 length is 19 residues.

The rearrangement uses TRBV27 and TRBJ1-3; 10 bases agree with TRBD1. Germline values: CDR1 MNHEY, CDR2 SMNVEV (reference sequence). This CDR3 comprises 16 residues. J lost 4 bases, V lost 5 bases, and 8 bases had no gene match. CDR3 loop: CASSRQGARKGNTIYF. The CDR3 nucleotides read TGTGCCAGCAGTCGACAGGGGGCTAGGAAGGGAAACACCATATATTTT.

The CDR3 region is CASSSPTGRNYGYTF. DNA for the CDR3: TGTGCCAGCAGTTCCCCGACAGGGCGGAACTATGGCTACACCTTC. The genes are TRBV6-6 and TRBJ1-2, with TRBD1 matching 7 bases. CDR3 length: 15 residues. Germline trimming cut 4 bases from V and 2 bases from J; bases unmatched to any gene: 7. Germline V gene sequence: CDR1 MNHNY, CDR2 SVGAGI (reference sequence).